The 27 T cell receptor beta chains in this list originate from one sample, sequenced in a study of blood T cell repertoires in COVID-19. The table came from immunoSEQ multiplex PCR; TCRdb's copy has only in-frame clones and leaves some out. The sample lists about 380,000 clones; around 84% were seen once. The source material was peripheral blood. These receptors were taken from a human donor with acute or convalescent COVID-19. The donor label of this sample is uncertain.

The chain carries TRBV30 and TRBJ1-5, with 12 bases fitting TRBD1. CDR3 length: 17 amino acids. Per the germline V gene, CDR1 is GTSNPN and CDR2 is SVGIG (reference sequence). The junction had 10 bases not matched to a gene; V was cut back by 3 bases and J by 4 bases. The CDR3 DNA is TGTGCCTGGAGCCGCGGGGGACAGGGGGCCCAAAATCAGCCCCAGCATTTT. Protein: CAWSRGGQGAQNQPQHF.

In this sample, this clone turned up once. The rearrangement links TRBV11-2 to TRBJ2-7; 7 bases fit TRBD2. CDR3 size: 15 residues. Germline V lookup: CDR1 SGHAT, CDR2 FQNNGV. V trimming: 5 bases; J trimming: 2 bases; junction bases outside the gene matches: 9. DNA for the CDR3: TGTGCCAGCAGCCCGCAACTAGCGATGACCTACGAGCAGTACTTC. Amino acid sequence: CASSPQLAMTYEQYF. Variable domain in full (rest from reference TRBV11-2 and TRBJ2-7): EAGVAQSPRYKIIEKRQSVAFWCNPISGHATLYWYQQILGQGPKLLIQFQNNGVVDDSQLPKDRFSAERLKGVDSTLKIQPAKLEDSAVYLCASSPQLAMTYEQYFGPGTRLTVT.

The chain couples TRBV3-1 (or the pseudogene TRBV3-2) to TRBJ1-6; 7 positions match TRBD1. The CDR3 covers 14 residues. Germline CDR1 is LGHDT and CDR2 is YNNKEL (reference sequence). V was clipped by 3 bases and J by 9 bases; unmatched bases: 5. CDR3 loop: CASSQGTGVSPLHF. CDR3 nucleotide sequence: TGTGCCAGCAGCCAGGGTACAGGGGTTTCACCCCTCCACTTT.

This clone was counted only a few times. The V gene is TRBV9, the J gene TRBJ2-5; D remains ambiguous. The ends were cut back, 0 bases at V and 3 bases at J, with 12 bases in the middle. The CDR3 runs to 15 residues. The V gene's germline CDR1 is SGDLS and CDR2 YYNGEE. CDR3 loop: CASSVAPRPEETQYF. The CDR3 DNA reads as TGTGCCAGCAGCGTAGCTCCGCGTCCCGAAGAGACCCAGTACTTC.

This chain joins TRBV7-9 and TRBJ2-5; possibly TRBD2 for D (5 bases). The CDR3 length is 13 residues. V lost 2 bases and J 5 bases, leaving 9 bases between the germline ends. Looked up from germline, CDR1 is SEHNR and CDR2 is FQNEAQ (reference sequence). The CDR3 protein is CASSLYTGETQYF. CDR3 nucleotide sequence: TGTGCCAGCAGCTTATATACGGGGGAGACCCAGTACTTC.

This chain uses TRBV15 with TRBJ2-3; D possibly corresponds to TRBD2 (7 bases). The germline V gene has CDR1 LNHNV and CDR2 YYDKDF (reference sequence). The CDR3 is 15 residues long. V dropped 2 bases and J dropped 2 bases, with 11 bases sitting between them. The CDR3 sequence is CATSRRAGATDTQYF. The CDR3 region has the DNA TGTGCCACCAGCAGAAGGGCGGGGGCCACAGATACGCAGTATTTT.

V gene TRBV3-1 (or the pseudogene TRBV3-2) combines with J gene TRBJ2-2; TRBD2 might be the D (5 bases). This CDR3 has 15 residues. Germline V gives CDR1 LGHDT, CDR2 YNNKEL (reference sequence). The V gene lost 5 bases and the J gene lost 0 bases, with 10 bases spanning the gap. CDR3 in DNA: TGTGCCAGCAGCAGGGTGGGAGCGAACACCGGGGAGCTGTTTTTT. Translated, it gives CASSRVGANTGELFF.

CDR3 in amino acids: CASRDTDGKVLVNSPLHF. CDR3 bases: TGCGCCAGCAGGGACACGGACGGAAAAGTACTTGTTAATTCACCCCTCCACTTT. This chain joins TRBV5-1 and TRBJ1-6, with D tentatively TRBD1 (5 bases). Germline V gene lookup returns CDR1 SGHRS and CDR2 YFSETQ. CDR3 length: 18 amino acids. Trimming took 5 bases from V and 6 from J, leaving 24 bases between them.

This chain connects TRBV4-1 to TRBJ1-3, with 9 nucleotides matching TRBD1. CDR1 is MGHRA, CDR2 YSYEKL, per germline. The CDR3 has 18 amino acids. V trimming: 1 base; J trimming: 2 bases; junction bases outside the gene matches: 9. In DNA, the CDR3 is TGCGCCAGCAGCCAAGGGACAGGGGCTCTGCTCCCTGGAAACACCATATATTTT. Translation gives CASSQGTGALLPGNTIYF.

This sequence joins TRBV5-1 and TRBJ2-7; D is unresolved. In germline, CDR1 is SGHRS, CDR2 YFSETQ. The ends were cut back, 3 bases at V and 7 bases at J, with 20 bases in the middle. The length of the CDR3 is 15 residues. The CDR3 bases are TGCGCCAGCAGCTCGGATGTTGGAAGAATCGGGGAGCAGTACTTC. Protein: CASSSDVGRIGEQYF.

DNA of the CDR3: TGTGCCAGCAGTTTAGGCGGGGGTGAGCAGTTCTTC. Its translation: CASSLGGGEQFF. The chain combines TRBV27 with TRBJ2-1, with 7 nucleotides matching TRBD2. The CDR3 has 12 amino acids. V trimming: 2 bases; J trimming: 9 bases; junction bases outside the gene matches: 1. Per the germline V gene, CDR1 is MNHEY and CDR2 is SMNVEV (reference sequence).

The chain couples TRBV28 to TRBJ1-1, with TRBD1 as a possible D gene (6 bases). The CDR3 has 14 residues. CDR1 and CDR2 (germline): MDHEN, SYDVKM. The V end was cut by 2 bases, the J end by 11 bases, with 18 bases between. The CDR3 DNA is TGTGCCAGCAGTTTAGTGTCCGGGGGGCCGGTGGCTTTCTTT. Protein: CASSLVSGGPVAFF.

V and J are TRBV5-1 and TRBJ1-1; tentative D call: TRBD1 (6 bases). Germline assignment: CDR1 SGHRS and CDR2 YFSETQ. This CDR3 has 14 amino acids. V lost 4 bases to trimming and J lost 1 base, with 11 bases between them. The CDR3 DNA sequence: TGCGCCAGCAGCCCCGGGACAAGGAACACTGAAGCTTTCTTT. Amino acids: CASSPGTRNTEAFF.

The V gene is TRBV2, the J gene TRBJ1-3; 12 nucleotides line up with TRBD1. Germline assignment: CDR1 SNHLY and CDR2 FYNNEI. This CDR3 comprises 17 residues. J was trimmed by 3 bases and V by 6 bases; bases with no gene match: 9. CDR3 protein: CASRDPGQGAYGNTIYF. The CDR3 bases are TGTGCCAGCAGAGACCCGGGACAGGGGGCGTATGGAAACACCATATATTTT.

This chain uses TRBV3-1 (or the pseudogene TRBV3-2) with TRBJ2-4; possibly TRBD1 for D (5 bases). Between the trimmed V and J ends, which lost 2 bases and 0 bases, there was a span of 14 bases. CDR3 length equals 17 residues. The V gene's germline CDR1 is LGHDT and CDR2 YNNKEL (reference sequence). The CDR3 coding sequence is TGTGCCAGCAGCCAACAAAGGGGCCAACTAGCCAAAAACATTCAGTACTTC. Encoded protein: CASSQQRGQLAKNIQYF.

Notes on this clone: Other DNA sequences in the same sample also yield this CDR3. The J gene is TRBJ2-7, the V gene TRBV3-1 (or the pseudogene TRBV3-2); tentative D call: TRBD2 (5 bases). Germline V gene data show CDR1 as LGHDT and CDR2 as YNNKEL (reference sequence). This CDR3 is built from 14 residues. Trimming took off 4 bases at V and 2 bases at J, with 12 bases between the two ends. The CDR3 region is CASSRGERAYEQYF. The CDR3 DNA reads as TGTGCCAGCAGCCGAGGAGAGAGGGCCTACGAGCAGTACTTC.

This clone was seen only a few times. The gene calls are TRBV7-7 and TRBJ1-4; D uncertain. This CDR3 is built from 15 residues. CDR1 SSHAT and CDR2 FNYEAQ come from the germline V gene (reference sequence). V lost 2 bases and J lost 4, with 11 bases in between. CDR3 in amino acids: CASSLSGSGNEKLFF. In DNA form, the CDR3 reads TGTGCCAGCAGCTTAAGCGGGTCCGGTAATGAAAAACTGTTTTTT.

The chain combines TRBV5-1 with TRBJ2-1; D not certain. Trimming cost V 7 bases and J 0 bases, with 11 bases left between them. Looked up from germline, CDR1 is SGHRS and CDR2 is YFSETQ. The CDR3 is made up of 14 amino acids. The CDR3 DNA reads as TGCGCCAGCGGAGTTGTGGGCTCCTACAATGAGCAGTTCTTC. Protein sequence: CASGVVGSYNEQFF.

The chain has TRBV27 and TRBJ1-1; TRBD1 matches 8 bases. V was clipped by 3 bases and J by 1 base; unmatched bases: 7. The CDR3 has 16 amino acids. The germline V gene encodes CDR1 MNHEY and CDR2 SMNVEV (reference sequence). CDR3 in amino acids: CASSFLKTGANTEAFF. CDR3 sequence (DNA): TGTGCCAGCAGTTTCCTCAAGACAGGGGCGAACACTGAAGCTTTCTTT.

The V gene is TRBV2, the J gene TRBJ1-1; D is unresolved. The CDR3 spans 14 residues. V lost 6 bases and J 4 bases, leaving 15 bases between the germline ends. The germline V gene encodes CDR1 SNHLY and CDR2 FYNNEI. The CDR3 loop reads CASSAEYPGTEAFF. The CDR3 nucleotides are TGTGCCAGCAGCGCTGAATACCCGGGCACTGAAGCTTTCTTT.

This chain joins TRBV5-6 and TRBJ2-6; TRBD2 is a possible D gene (6 bases). This CDR3 spans 17 amino acids. CDR1 and CDR2 (germline): SGHDT, YYEEEE. V was trimmed by 1 base and J by 2 bases, leaving 13 bases between them. The CDR3 loop is CASSLPPTGAGANVLTF. CDR3 in DNA: TGTGCCAGCAGCTTGCCCCCGACGGGAGCTGGGGCCAACGTCCTGACTTTC.

The J gene is TRBJ1-5, the V gene TRBV30; TRBD1 agrees at 7 bases. The CDR3 extends over 13 amino acids. The V gene end was trimmed by 2 bases and the J gene end by 9 bases; junction bases not matched to a gene: 7. Per germline, CDR1 GTSNPN and CDR2 SVGIG (reference sequence). CDR3 loop: CAWSPQQGWPQHF. The DNA for the CDR3 is TGTGCCTGGAGTCCGCAACAGGGGTGGCCCCAGCATTTT.

The rearrangement links TRBV16 to TRBJ1-4; D possibly corresponds to TRBD1 (5 bases). The germline gives CDR1 KGHSY, CDR2 FQNENV. Trimming removed 5 bases from V and 5 bases from J, with 9 bases in between. The CDR3 totals 13 residues. CDR3 DNA sequence: TGTGCCAGCAGCAGACAGTTAAATGAAAAACTGTTTTTT. It translates to CASSRQLNEKLFF.

The gene calls are TRBV6-5 and TRBJ2-2, with D tentatively TRBD2 (6 bases). The length of the CDR3 is 13 residues. V was shortened by 5 bases and J by 16 bases, with 20 bases between the two germline ends. Germline V gene data show CDR1 as MNHEY and CDR2 as SVGAGI. The CDR3 sequence is CASSRDSRTVWFF. Here the CDR3 DNA reads TGTGCCAGCAGTCGGGACTCGCGGACGGTATGGTTTTTT.

The chain has TRBV6-5 and TRBJ2-5; 8 bases are shared with TRBD1. V lost 8 bases and J lost 5; bases outside the gene matches: 4. The CDR3 spans 12 residues. CDR1 and CDR2 (germline): MNHEY, SVGAGI. CDR3 nucleotides: TGTGCCAGCGGCCGACAGGGGGAGACCCAGTACTTC. Encoded protein: CASGRQGETQYF.

The chain joins TRBV2 to TRBJ1-2, with 7 bases fitting TRBD1. The CDR3 is 14 amino acids. The germline V gene has CDR1 SNHLY and CDR2 FYNNEI. Trimming took 5 bases from V and 8 from J; bases not matched to a gene: 11. The CDR3 loop reads CASSPQDRPGGYTF. DNA of the CDR3: TGTGCCAGCAGTCCGCAGGACAGGCCCGGGGGCTACACCTTC.

This clone was counted a few times. The genes are TRBV30 and TRBJ1-6, with a weak D call TRBD1 (5 bases). CDR3 size: 14 residues. Trimming took 2 bases from V and 4 from J, leaving 9 bases between them. Germline CDR1 GTSNPN, CDR2 SVGIG (reference sequence). The CDR3, as DNA: TGTGCCTGGAGTCTGACAGATTATAATTCACCCCTCCACTTT. Translation: CAWSLTDYNSPLHF.